This record covers a single T cell receptor beta chain. Antigen specificity is unknown. This sample was taken from a study of T cell responses to AZD1222 COVID-19 vaccine. Pooling was applied to second doses at about 4 or about 12 weeks. The method was immunoSEQ multiplex PCR; TCRdb's version includes in-frame clones alone and lacks a portion of them. The data show some 140,000 clones, nearly 90% seen once. Regarding the study as a whole: Baseline seropositives among AZD1222 recipients totaled only five to seven. Donors in the cohort were predominantly white British and more often female, and clonal diversity was possibly underestimated.

V was pared by 5 bases and J by 4 bases, with 15 bases between. CDR1 and CDR2 from the germline V gene are SNHLY and FYNNEI. The CDR3 is 15 residues long. The receptor's source is an adult who received the AZD1222 COVID-19 vaccine. This material consisted of peripheral blood, taken 28 days after the second AZD1222 dose. This chain connects TRBV2 to TRBJ1-5; D is unresolved. CDR3 in amino acids: CASSFTDDGNQPQHF. The DNA for the CDR3 is TGTGCCAGCAGTTTTACCGATGATGGAAATCAGCCCCAGCATTTT.